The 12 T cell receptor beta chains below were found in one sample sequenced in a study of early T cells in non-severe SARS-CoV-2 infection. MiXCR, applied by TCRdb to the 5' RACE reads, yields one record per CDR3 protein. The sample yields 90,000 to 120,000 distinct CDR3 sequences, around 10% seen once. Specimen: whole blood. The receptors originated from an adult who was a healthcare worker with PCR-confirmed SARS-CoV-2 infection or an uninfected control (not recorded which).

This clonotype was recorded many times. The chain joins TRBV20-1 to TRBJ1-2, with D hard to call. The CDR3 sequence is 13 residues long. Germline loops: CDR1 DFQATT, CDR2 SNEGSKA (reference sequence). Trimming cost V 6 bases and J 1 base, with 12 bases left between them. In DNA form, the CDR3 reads TGCAGTGCCGAATCCTACAGTAACTATGGCTACACCTTC. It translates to CSAESYSNYGYTF.

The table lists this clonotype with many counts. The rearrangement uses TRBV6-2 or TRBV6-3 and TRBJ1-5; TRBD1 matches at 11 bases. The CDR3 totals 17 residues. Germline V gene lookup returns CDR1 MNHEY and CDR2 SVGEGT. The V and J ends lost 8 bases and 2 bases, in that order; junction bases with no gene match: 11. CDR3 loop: CASGSGTGGEGNQPQHF. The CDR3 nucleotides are TGTGCCAGCGGATCCGGGACAGGGGGTGAAGGCAATCAGCCCCAGCATTTT.

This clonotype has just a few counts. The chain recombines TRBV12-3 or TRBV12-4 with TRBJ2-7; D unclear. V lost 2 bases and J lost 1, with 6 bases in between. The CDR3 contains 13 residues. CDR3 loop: CASSLYPSYEQYF. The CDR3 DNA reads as TGTGCCAGCAGTTTATACCCGTCCTACGAGCAGTACTTC.

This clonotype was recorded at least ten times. CDR3 sequence reads: CASSSTQGGYGYTF. CDR3 nucleotide sequence: TGTGCCAGCAGTTCCACACAGGGGGGCTATGGCTACACCTTC. This chain uses TRBV12-3 or TRBV12-4 with TRBJ1-2; 8 bases match TRBD1. The CDR3 length is 14 residues. The ends lost 4 bases at V and 4 bases at J; junction bases unmatched: 5.

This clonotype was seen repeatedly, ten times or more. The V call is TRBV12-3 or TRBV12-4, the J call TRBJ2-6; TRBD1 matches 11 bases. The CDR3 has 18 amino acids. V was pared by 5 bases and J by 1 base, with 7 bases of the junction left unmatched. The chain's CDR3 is CASSPPGTGGSGANVLTF. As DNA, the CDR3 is TGTGCCAGCAGTCCGCCCGGGACAGGGGGATCTGGGGCCAACGTCCTGACTTTC.

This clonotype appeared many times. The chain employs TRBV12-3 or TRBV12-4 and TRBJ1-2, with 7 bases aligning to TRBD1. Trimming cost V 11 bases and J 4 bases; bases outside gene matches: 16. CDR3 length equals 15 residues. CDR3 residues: CACRAGTEGSYGYTF. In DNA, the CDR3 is TGTGCCTGTCGGGCCGGGACAGAAGGCTCCTATGGCTACACCTTC.

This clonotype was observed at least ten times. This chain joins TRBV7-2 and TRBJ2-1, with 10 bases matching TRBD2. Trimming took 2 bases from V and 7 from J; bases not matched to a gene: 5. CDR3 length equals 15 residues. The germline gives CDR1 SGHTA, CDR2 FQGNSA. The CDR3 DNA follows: TGTGCCAGCAGCTTAAGCGGGAGGGCATCGAATGAGCAGTTCTTC. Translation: CASSLSGRASNEQFF.

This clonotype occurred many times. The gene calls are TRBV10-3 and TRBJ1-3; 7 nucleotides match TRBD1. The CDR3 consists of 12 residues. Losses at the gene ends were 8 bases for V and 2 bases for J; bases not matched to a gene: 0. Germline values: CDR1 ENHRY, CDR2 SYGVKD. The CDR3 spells CAIQGAGNTIYF. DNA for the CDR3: TGTGCCATCCAGGGGGCTGGAAACACCATATATTTT.

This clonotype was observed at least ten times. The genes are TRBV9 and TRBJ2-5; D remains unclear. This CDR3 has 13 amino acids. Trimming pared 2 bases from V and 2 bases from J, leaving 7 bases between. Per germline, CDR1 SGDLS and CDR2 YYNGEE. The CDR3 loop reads CASSVEEQETQYF. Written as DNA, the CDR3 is TGTGCCAGCAGCGTCGAGGAGCAAGAGACCCAGTACTTC.

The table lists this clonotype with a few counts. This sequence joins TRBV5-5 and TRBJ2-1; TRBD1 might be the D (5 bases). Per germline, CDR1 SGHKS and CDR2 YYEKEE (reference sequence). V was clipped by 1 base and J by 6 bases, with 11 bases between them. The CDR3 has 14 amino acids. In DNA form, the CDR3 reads TGTGCCAGCAGCTTGACAGGCGGTTCCAATGAGCAGTTCTTC. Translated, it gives CASSLTGGSNEQFF.

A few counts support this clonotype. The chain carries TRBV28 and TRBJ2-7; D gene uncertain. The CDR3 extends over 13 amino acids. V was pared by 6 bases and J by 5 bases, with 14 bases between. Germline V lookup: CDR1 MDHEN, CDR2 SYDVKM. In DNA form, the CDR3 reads TGTGCCAGCAGCCAAACCACCCGCCACGAGCAGTACTTC. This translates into CASSQTTRHEQYF.

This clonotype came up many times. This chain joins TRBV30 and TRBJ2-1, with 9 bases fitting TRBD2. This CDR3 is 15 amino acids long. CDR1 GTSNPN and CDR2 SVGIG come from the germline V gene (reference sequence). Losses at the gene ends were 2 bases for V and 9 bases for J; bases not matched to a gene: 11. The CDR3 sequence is CAWSRLAVVFGEQFF. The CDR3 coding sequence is TGTGCCTGGAGTCGACTAGCGGTCGTTTTCGGTGAGCAGTTCTTC.